A single T cell receptor (beta chain) is shown here with its context. Its antigen is unknown. This sample was taken from a study of T cell responses to AZD1222 COVID-19 vaccine. Some clones are missing from TCRdb's copy, which holds only in-frame ones; the method was immunoSEQ multiplex PCR. Of over 100,000 clones listed, about 83% are singletons. General study findings and limits: Breadth and depth of Spike-specific TCRs rose after two AZD1222 doses.

This clonotype was sampled from an adult in good health. Sample: peripheral blood, taken on day 0 of AZD1222 vaccination.

In nucleotides, the CDR3 is TGTGCCATCAAGCCGGCGGCGGGACCTCGGGGATTGAACACTGAAGCTTTCTTT. Translation gives CAIKPAAGPRGLNTEAFF. The V gene is TRBV10-3, the J gene TRBJ1-1, with a weak D call TRBD1 (5 bases). The length of the CDR3 is 18 residues. V was shortened by 7 bases and J by 0 bases, with 24 bases between the two germline ends. The V gene's germline CDR1 is ENHRY and CDR2 SYGVKD.